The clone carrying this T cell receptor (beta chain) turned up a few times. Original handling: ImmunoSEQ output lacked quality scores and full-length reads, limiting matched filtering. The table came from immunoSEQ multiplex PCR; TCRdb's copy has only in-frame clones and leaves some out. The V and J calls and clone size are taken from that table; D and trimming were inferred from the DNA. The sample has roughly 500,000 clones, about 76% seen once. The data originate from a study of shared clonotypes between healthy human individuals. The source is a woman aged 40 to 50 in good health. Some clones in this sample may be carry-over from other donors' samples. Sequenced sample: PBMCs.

The CDR3 sequence: CASSLANTDEQYF. The CDR3 DNA sequence: TGTGCCAGCAGCTTGGCCAACACGGACGAGCAGTACTTC. This chain joins TRBV5-4 and TRBJ2-7; no definite D call. CDR3 length: 13 residues. Per the germline V gene, CDR1 is SGHNT and CDR2 is YYREEE (reference sequence). Trimming stripped 0 bases from V and 5 bases from J, with 9 bases between. Complete variable domain (other parts from reference TRBV5-4 and TRBJ2-7): ETGVTQSPTHLIKTRGQQVTLRCSSQSGHNTVSWYQQALGQGPQFIFQYYREEENGRGNFPPRFSGLQFPNYSSELNVNALELDDSALYLCASSLANTDEQYFGPGTRLTVT.